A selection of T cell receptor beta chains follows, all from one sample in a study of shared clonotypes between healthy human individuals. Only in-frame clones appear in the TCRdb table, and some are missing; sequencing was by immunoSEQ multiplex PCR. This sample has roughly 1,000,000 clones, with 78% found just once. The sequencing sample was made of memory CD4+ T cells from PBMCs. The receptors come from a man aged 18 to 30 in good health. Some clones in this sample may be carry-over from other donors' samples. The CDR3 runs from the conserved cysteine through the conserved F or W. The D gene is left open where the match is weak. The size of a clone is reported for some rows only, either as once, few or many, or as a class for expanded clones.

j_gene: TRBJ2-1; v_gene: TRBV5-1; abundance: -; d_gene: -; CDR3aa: CASSLSYEQFF; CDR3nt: TGCGCCAGCAGCTTGAGCTATGAGCAGTTCTTC
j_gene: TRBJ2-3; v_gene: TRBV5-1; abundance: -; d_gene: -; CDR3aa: CASRGADTQYF; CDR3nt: TGCGCCAGCAGGGGGGCGGATACGCAGTATTTT
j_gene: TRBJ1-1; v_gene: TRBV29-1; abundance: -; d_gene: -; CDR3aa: CSAEQGLRAFF; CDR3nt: TGCAGCGCCGAGCAGGGTCTAAGAGCTTTCTTT
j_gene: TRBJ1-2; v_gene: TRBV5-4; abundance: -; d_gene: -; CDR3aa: CASSPPRGDGYTF; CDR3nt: TGTGCCAGCAGCCCGCCACGGGGGGATGGCTACACCTTC
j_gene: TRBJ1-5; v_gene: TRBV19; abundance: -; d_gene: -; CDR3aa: CASSIDGGNQPQHF; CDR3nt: TGTGCCAGTAGTATAGATGGAGGGAATCAGCCCCAGCATTTT
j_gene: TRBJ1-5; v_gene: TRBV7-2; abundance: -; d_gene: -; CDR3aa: CASSLGQEYQPQHF; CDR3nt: TGTGCCAGCAGCTTAGGGCAGGAATATCAGCCCCAGCATTTT
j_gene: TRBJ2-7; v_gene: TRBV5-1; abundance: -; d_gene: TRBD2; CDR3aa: CASSLVTSGTSYEQYF; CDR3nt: TGCGCCAGCAGCTTGGTAACTAGCGGGACCTCCTACGAGCAGTACTTC
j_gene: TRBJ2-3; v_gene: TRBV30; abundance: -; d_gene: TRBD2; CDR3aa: CAWSAGTSGRADTQYF; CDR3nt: TGTGCCTGGAGTGCAGGGACTAGCGGGAGGGCCGATACGCAGTATTTT
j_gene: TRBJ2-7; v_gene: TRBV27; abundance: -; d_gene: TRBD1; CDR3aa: CASSLDRGGGEQYF; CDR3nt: TGTGCCAGCAGTTTGGACAGGGGGGGAGGCGAGCAGTACTTC
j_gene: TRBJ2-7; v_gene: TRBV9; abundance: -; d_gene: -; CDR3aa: CASSREDSHEQYF; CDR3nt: TGTGCCAGCAGTCGAGAAGACTCACACGAGCAGTACTTC
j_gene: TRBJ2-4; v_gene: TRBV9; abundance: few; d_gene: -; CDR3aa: CASSVPTGANIQYF; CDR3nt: TGTGCCAGCAGCGTGCCGACGGGGGCAAACATTCAGTACTTC
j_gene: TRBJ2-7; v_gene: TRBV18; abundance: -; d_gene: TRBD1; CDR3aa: CASSPPSRTGGGYEQYF; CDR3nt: TGTGCCAGCTCACCCCCATCCCGGACAGGGGGTGGGTACGAGCAGTACTTC
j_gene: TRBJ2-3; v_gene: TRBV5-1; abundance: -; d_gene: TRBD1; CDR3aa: CASSPRGQRRSTDTQYF; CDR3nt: TGCGCCAGCAGCCCTCGGGGACAGCGAAGAAGCACAGATACGCAGTATTTT
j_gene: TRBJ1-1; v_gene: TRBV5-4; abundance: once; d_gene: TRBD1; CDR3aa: CASSRQDRDTEAFF; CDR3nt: TGTGCCAGCAGCCGACAGGACAGGGACACTGAAGCTTTCTTT
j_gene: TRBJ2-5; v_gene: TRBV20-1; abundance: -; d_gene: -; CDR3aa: CSAGVAETQYF; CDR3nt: TGCAGTGCTGGGGTCGCGGAGACCCAGTACTTC
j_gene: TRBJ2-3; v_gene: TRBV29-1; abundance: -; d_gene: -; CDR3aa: CSASGLTDTQYF; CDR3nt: TGCAGCGCGAGCGGACTCACAGATACGCAGTATTTT
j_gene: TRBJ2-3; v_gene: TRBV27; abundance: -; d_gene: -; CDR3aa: CASRWGYTTDTQYF; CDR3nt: TGTGCCAGCAGGTGGGGTTATACCACAGATACGCAGTATTTT
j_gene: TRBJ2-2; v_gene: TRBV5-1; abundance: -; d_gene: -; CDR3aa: CASSRDNERGELFF; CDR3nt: TGCGCCAGCTCCCGGGACAATGAACGGGGGGAGCTGTTTTTT
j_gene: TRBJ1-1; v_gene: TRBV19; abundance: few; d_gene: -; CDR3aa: CASSIQGGETEAFF; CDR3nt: TGTGCCAGTAGTATCCAGGGTGGAGAAACTGAAGCTTTCTTT
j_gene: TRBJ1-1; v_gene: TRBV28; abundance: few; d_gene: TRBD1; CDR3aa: CASRGQTTRTEAFF; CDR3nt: TGTGCCAGCCGGGGACAGACTACAAGGACTGAAGCTTTCTTT
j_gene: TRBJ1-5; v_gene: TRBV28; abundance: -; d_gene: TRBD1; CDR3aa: CASSTGAGANQPQHF; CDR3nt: TGTGCCAGCAGTACAGGGGCAGGTGCCAATCAGCCCCAGCATTTT
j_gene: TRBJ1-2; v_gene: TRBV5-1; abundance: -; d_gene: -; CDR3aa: CASRPGLEYGYTF; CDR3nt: TGCGCCAGCCGCCCGGGGTTGGAATATGGCTACACCTTC
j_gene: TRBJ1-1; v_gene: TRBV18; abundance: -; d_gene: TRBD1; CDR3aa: CASSPLQGVTEAFF; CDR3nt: TGTGCCAGCTCACCGCTACAGGGGGTGACTGAAGCTTTCTTT
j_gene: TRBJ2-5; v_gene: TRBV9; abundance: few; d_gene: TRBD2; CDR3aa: CASSLGLAGGLVYETQYF; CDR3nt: TGTGCCAGCAGCCTGGGACTAGCGGGAGGACTGGTTTATGAGACCCAGTACTTC
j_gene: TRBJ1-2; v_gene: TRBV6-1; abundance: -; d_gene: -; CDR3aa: CASSIQVSNYGYTF; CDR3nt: TGTGCCAGCAGTATACAGGTGTCTAACTATGGCTACACCTTC
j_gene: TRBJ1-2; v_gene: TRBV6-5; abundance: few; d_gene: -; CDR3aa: CASGSGQMMSGYTF; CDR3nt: TGTGCCAGCGGGAGTGGACAAATGATGAGTGGCTACACCTTC
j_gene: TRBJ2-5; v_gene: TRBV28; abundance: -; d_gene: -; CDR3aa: CASSVSVGEWGETQYF; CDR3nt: TGTGCCAGCAGTGTCAGTGTGGGGGAGTGGGGGGAGACCCAGTACTTC
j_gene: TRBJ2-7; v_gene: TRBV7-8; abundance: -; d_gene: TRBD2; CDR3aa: CASSRGTSVYEQYF; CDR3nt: TGTGCCAGCAGCCGCGGGACTAGCGTGTACGAGCAGTACTTC
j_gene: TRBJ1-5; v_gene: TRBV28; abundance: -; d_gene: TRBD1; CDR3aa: CASSFRGQGAGQPQHF; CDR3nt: TGTGCCAGCAGTTTCCGAGGACAGGGGGCCGGTCAGCCCCAGCATTTT
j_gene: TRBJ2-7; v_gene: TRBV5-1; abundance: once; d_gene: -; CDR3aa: CASSLGAVSYEQYF; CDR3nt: TGCGCCAGCAGCTTGGGGGCGGTCTCCTACGAGCAGTACTTC
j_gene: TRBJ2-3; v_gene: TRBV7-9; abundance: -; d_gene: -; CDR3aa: CASSLDRGVADTQYF; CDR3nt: TGTGCCAGCAGCTTAGATCGGGGTGTCGCAGATACGCAGTATTTT